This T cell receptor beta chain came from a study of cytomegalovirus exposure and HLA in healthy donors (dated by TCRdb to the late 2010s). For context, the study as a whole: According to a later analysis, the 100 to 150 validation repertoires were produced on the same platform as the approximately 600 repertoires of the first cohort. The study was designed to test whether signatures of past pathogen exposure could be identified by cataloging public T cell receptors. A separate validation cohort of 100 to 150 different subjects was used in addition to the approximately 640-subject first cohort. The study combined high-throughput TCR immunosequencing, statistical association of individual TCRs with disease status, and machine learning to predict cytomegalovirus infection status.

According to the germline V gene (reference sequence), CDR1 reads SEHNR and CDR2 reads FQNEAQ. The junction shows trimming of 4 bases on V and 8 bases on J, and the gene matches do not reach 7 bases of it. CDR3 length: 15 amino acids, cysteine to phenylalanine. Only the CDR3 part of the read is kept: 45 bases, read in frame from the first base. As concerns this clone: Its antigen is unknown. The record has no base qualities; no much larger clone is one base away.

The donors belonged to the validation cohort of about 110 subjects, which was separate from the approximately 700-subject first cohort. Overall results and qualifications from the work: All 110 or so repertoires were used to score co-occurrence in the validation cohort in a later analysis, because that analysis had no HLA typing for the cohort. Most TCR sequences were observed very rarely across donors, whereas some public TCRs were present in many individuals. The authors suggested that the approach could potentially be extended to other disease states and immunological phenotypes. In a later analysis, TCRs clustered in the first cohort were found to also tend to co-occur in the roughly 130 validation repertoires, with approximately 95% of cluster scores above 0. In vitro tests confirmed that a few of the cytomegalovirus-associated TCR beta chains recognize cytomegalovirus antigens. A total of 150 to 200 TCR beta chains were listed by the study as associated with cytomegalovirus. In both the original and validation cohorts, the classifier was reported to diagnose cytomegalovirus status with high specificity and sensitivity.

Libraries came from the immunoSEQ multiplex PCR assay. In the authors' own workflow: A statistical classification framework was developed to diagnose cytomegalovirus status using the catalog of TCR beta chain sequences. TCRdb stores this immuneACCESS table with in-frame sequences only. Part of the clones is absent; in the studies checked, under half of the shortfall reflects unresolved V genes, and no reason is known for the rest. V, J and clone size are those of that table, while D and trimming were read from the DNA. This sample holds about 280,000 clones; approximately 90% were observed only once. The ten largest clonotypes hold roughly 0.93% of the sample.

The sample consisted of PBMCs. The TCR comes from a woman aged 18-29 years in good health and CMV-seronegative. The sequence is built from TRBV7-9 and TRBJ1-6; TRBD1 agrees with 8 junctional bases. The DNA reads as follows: TGTGCCAGCAGCTGGGCCGGGACAGGAGATTCACCCCTCCACTTT. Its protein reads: CASSWAGTGDSPLHF.